The 29 T cell receptor beta chains presented below share a single source sample, sequenced in a study of T cell repertoires in cytomegalovirus infection. TCRdb called the reads again in MiXCR, with one record for every CDR3 protein. The sample has around 740,000 distinct CDR3 sequences; under 40% are singletons. Sequencing was done on a sample of PBMCs. These receptors were taken from a human donor in good health (CMV status not recorded). Some clones in this sample may be carry-over from other donors' samples.

Details on this clonotype: One end of the junction fails to match germline, which may point to a read error. The rearrangement uses TRBV2 and TRBJ1-5; D gene unclear. Germline V gene data show CDR1 as SNHLY and CDR2 as FYNNEI. The CDR3 runs 11 residues. The CDR3 DNA reads as TGTGCCAGCAGTGTCTTGCAGCCCCAGCAGTTT. Translating it yields CASSVLQPQQF. Combining the CDR3 with reference TRBV2 and TRBJ1-5 gives the whole variable domain EPEVTQTPSHQVTQMGQEVILRCVPISNHLYFYWYRQILGQKVEFLVSFYNNEISEKSEIFDDQFSVERPDGSNFTLKIRSTKLEDSAMYFCASSVLQPQQFGDGTRLSIL.

The genes are TRBV7-6 and TRBJ1-1; 9 positions match TRBD1. The J segment lost 0 bases and the V segment lost 3 bases, leaving 8 bases of the junction unmatched. CDR1 and CDR2 from the germline V gene are SGHVS and FNYEAQ. CDR3 length equals 17 residues. The CDR3 reads CASSLGTGSLMNTEAFF. The CDR3 DNA is TGTGCCAGCAGCTTGGGGACAGGGTCCCTCATGAACACTGAAGCTTTCTTT.

This clonotype was seen once. The gene calls are TRBV7-3 and TRBJ1-4; D is unclear. This CDR3 is 15 amino acids long. Germline loops: CDR1 SGHTA, CDR2 FQGTGA. V was shortened by 5 bases and J by 7 bases, with 17 bases between the two germline ends. The CDR3 DNA follows: TGTGCCAGCAGCCCGGAGGGAGGTGGAGGTGAAAAACTGTTTTTT. The encoded protein is CASSPEGGGGEKLFF.

This clonotype was seen at least ten times. The chain is built from TRBV7-6 and TRBJ1-1, with D uncertain. The CDR3 consists of 17 residues. The germline gives CDR1 SGHVS, CDR2 FNYEAQ. Trimming took 5 bases from V and 0 from J, leaving 19 bases between them. The CDR3 protein is CASSPQVVLFMNTEAFF. The CDR3 region has the DNA TGTGCCAGCAGCCCCCAAGTAGTTCTCTTCATGAACACTGAAGCTTTCTTT. Full variable domain (remainder filled in from reference TRBV7-6 and TRBJ1-1): GAGVSQSPRYKVTKRGQDVALRCDPISGHVSLYWYRQALGQGPEFLTYFNYEAQQDKSGLPNDRFSAERPEGSISTLTIQRTEQRDSAMYRCASSPQVVLFMNTEAFFGQGTRLTVV.

The sample holds a few counts of this clonotype. This chain connects TRBV12-3 or TRBV12-4 to TRBJ2-4, with D unresolved. This CDR3 spans 16 amino acids. V was pared by 2 bases and J by 0 bases, with 11 bases between. CDR3 residues: CASSLRVDVAKNIQYF. CDR3 DNA sequence: TGTGCCAGCAGTTTACGGGTGGACGTAGCCAAAAACATTCAGTACTTC.

This clonotype was detected many times. The J gene is TRBJ1-1, the V gene TRBV7-2, with D maybe TRBD1 (5 bases). This CDR3 comprises 14 residues. With 7 bases removed from V and 4 bases from J, the gap between germline ends came to 16 bases. The germline V gene encodes CDR1 SGHTA and CDR2 FQGNSA. This CDR3 is CASTPLDGTTEAFF. CDR3 DNA sequence: TGTGCCAGCACGCCTTTAGATGGGACCACTGAAGCTTTCTTT.

The chain employs TRBV6-6 and TRBJ2-1; D not resolved. Per germline, CDR1 MNHNY and CDR2 SVGAGI (reference sequence). This CDR3 spans 16 amino acids. The V end lost 0 bases, the J end lost 0 bases, and 9 bases lay between the germline ends. In DNA, the CDR3 is TGTGCCAGCAGTTACTCCGCCACGAGCTCCTACAATGAGCAGTTCTTC. Protein product: CASSYSATSSYNEQFF.

As regards this clonotype: This may be a read error, as it is one base from a much larger clone. The J gene is TRBJ2-2, the V gene TRBV7-2, with D possibly matching TRBD2 (6 bases). V was shortened by 8 bases and J by 6 bases, with 16 bases between the two germline ends. This CDR3 has 14 residues. Germline loops: CDR1 SGHTA, CDR2 FQGNSA. CDR3 nucleotides: TGTGCCAGCGCCCTCGGGGGTAACCCCGGGGAGCTGTTTTTT. It is translated as CASALGGNPGELFF.

This clonotype occurred a few times. CDR3 in DNA: TGTGCCAGCAGTGATAACAATCGCGCTGAAGCTTTCTTT. This encodes CASSDNNRAEAFF. This sequence joins TRBV2 and TRBJ1-1; unclear D gene. Trimming removed 3 bases from V and 6 bases from J, with 11 bases in between. The length of the CDR3 is 13 residues. Germline-derived CDR1 and CDR2 are SNHLY and FYNNEI.

The chain is built from TRBV6-8 and TRBJ1-1; D is perhaps TRBD1 (5 bases). In germline, CDR1 is MNHGY, CDR2 SAAAGT. The germline V and J ends were trimmed by 4 bases and 6 bases, with 27 bases remaining between them. This CDR3 has 18 amino acids. The CDR3 protein is CASSLLRDEILPLSEAFF. The CDR3 DNA reads as TGTGCCAGCAGTTTGCTCCGGGACGAAATACTCCCCCTTTCTGAAGCTTTCTTT.

The CDR3 nucleotides are TGTGCCAGCAGCCCGCAGCGACAGGCTAATTCACCCCTCCACTTT. Translating it yields CASSPQRQANSPLHF. V is TRBV11-2 and J is TRBJ1-6, with D possibly TRBD1 on 6 matching bases. This CDR3 has 15 amino acids. CDR1 is SGHAT and CDR2 is FQNNGV in the germline V gene. Trimming shortened V by 5 bases and J by 6 bases, and 14 bases separated the two germline ends.

The chain has TRBV6-5 and TRBJ2-1, with a tentative D call TRBD2 (7 bases). The germline CDR1 and CDR2 sequences are MNHEY and SVGAGI. Between the trimmed V and J ends, which lost 7 bases and 6 bases, there was a span of 19 bases. This CDR3 region has 15 residues. The DNA for the CDR3 is TGTGCCAGCACCTCTCGGGGGGCGTGGGGCAATGAGCAGTTCTTC. It encodes CASTSRGAWGNEQFF.

The sample holds many counts of this clonotype. The chain combines TRBV7-6 with TRBJ2-1; 10 bases map to TRBD2. The germline V gene encodes CDR1 SGHVS and CDR2 FNYEAQ. The V segment lost 5 bases and the J segment 9 bases; nucleotides outside the gene matches: 7. The CDR3 extends over 14 amino acids. The CDR3 here is CASSPAGGLTEQFF. The DNA for the CDR3 is TGTGCCAGCAGCCCAGCGGGGGGGCTTACTGAGCAGTTCTTC.

This sequence joins TRBV6-1 and TRBJ2-7, with 9 bases matching TRBD2. The CDR3 has 14 amino acids. With V trimmed by 6 bases and J by 6 bases, 9 bases remained unmatched. Germline assignment: CDR1 MNHNS and CDR2 SASEGT. The DNA of the CDR3 is TGTGCCAGCAGGGAGGGTAGCGGGAGTACCGAGCAGTACTTC. Protein: CASREGSGSTEQYF.

The chain joins TRBV5-6 to TRBJ1-2, with D maybe TRBD1 (6 bases). Germline V gene sequence: CDR1 SGHDT, CDR2 YYEEEE. V lost 2 bases, J lost 1 base, and 18 bases lay in between. The CDR3 loop spans 17 amino acids. Here the CDR3 reads CASSLSGAWINNYGYTF. The CDR3 DNA reads as TGTGCCAGCAGCTTATCAGGGGCTTGGATTAATAACTATGGCTACACCTTC.

This clonotype was observed a few times. In nucleotides, the CDR3 is TGTGCCAGTAGTATTGGGAGAATAGCCAAAAACATTCAGTACTTC. Translating it yields CASSIGRIAKNIQYF. The chain joins TRBV19 to TRBJ2-4, with D maybe TRBD2 (5 bases). Germline CDR1 and CDR2: LNHDA and SQIVND (reference sequence). Deletions cut 3 bases from V and 0 bases from J, with 9 bases between. CDR3 length equals 15 residues.

V and J are TRBV20-1 and TRBJ2-1; TRBD2 aligns across 16 bases. Per the germline V gene, CDR1 is DFQATT and CDR2 is SNEGSKA (reference sequence). J lost 4 bases, V lost 2 bases, and 5 bases had no gene match. CDR3 length: 17 residues. In DNA form, the CDR3 reads TGCAGTGCTAGACGGGGACTAGCGGGAGGGAGATACAATGAGCAGTTCTTC. Translating it yields CSARRGLAGGRYNEQFF.

The V gene is TRBV27, the J gene TRBJ2-3; 13 bases fit TRBD2. Looked up from germline, CDR1 is MNHEY and CDR2 is SMNVEV (reference sequence). Losses at the gene ends were 5 bases for V and 6 bases for J; bases not matched to a gene: 5. The CDR3 loop spans 15 amino acids. The CDR3 DNA is TGTGCCAGCAGTGTGGGACTAGCGGGACCCGATACGCAGTATTTT. Its protein is CASSVGLAGPDTQYF.

This clonotype was recorded only once. The chain has TRBV14 and TRBJ2-1; no clear D gene. This CDR3 has 15 residues. From germline, CDR1 is SGHDN and CDR2 FVKESK. Trimming removed 4 bases from V and 4 bases from J, with 14 bases in between. This CDR3 is CASSPPRAGYNEQFF. CDR3 DNA: TGTGCCAGCAGCCCGCCCCGGGCTGGTTACAATGAGCAGTTCTTC.

This clonotype was seen a handful of times. The V and J genes are TRBV15 and TRBJ1-2; 7 bases line up with TRBD1. The CDR3 runs 13 residues. The trim removed 8 bases at V and 5 bases at J, leaving 8 bases unmatched. Per the germline V gene, CDR1 is LNHNV and CDR2 is YYDKDF (reference sequence). CDR3 sequence (DNA): TGTGCCACCCGCGACAGGGTAGGGTATGGCTACACCTTC. It translates to CATRDRVGYGYTF.

The chain links TRBV4-1 to TRBJ2-6, with a possible D match to TRBD1 (5 bases). V was shortened by 3 bases and J by 4 bases, with 28 bases between the two germline ends. From germline, CDR1 is MGHRA and CDR2 YSYEKL. The CDR3 contains 21 residues. CDR3 amino acids: CASSQVLRVVRLVDGANVLTF. CDR3 nucleotide sequence: TGCGCCAGCAGCCAGGTACTCAGGGTGGTACGACTTGTGGACGGGGCCAACGTCCTGACTTTC.

A note on this clonotype: One end of the junction varies from germline; a read error may be responsible. The rearrangement uses TRBV27 and TRBJ1-6; unclear D gene. CDR1 is MNHEY and CDR2 is SMNVEV in the germline V gene (reference sequence). The CDR3 has 15 amino acids. Here the CDR3 DNA reads TGTGCCCGCAGTTTATCCCTCCCTTCGGATTCACCCCTCCACTTT. Translated, it gives CARSLSLPSDSPLHF.

This chain uses TRBV28 with TRBJ2-5; perhaps TRBD2 as D (5 bases). CDR1 is MDHEN and CDR2 is SYDVKM in the germline V gene. The CDR3 has 13 residues. V lost 6 bases and J lost 1, with 9 bases in between. The CDR3 reads CASRPAGQETQYF. The CDR3 DNA sequence: TGTGCCAGCAGGCCCGCGGGCCAAGAGACCCAGTACTTC.

A few counts support this clonotype. This chain connects TRBV5-1 to TRBJ1-2, with D unresolved. The germline CDR1 and CDR2 sequences are SGHRS and YFSETQ. Trimming pared 1 base from V and 4 bases from J, leaving 14 bases between. This CDR3 is built from 15 residues. CDR3 nucleotides: TGCGCCAGCAGCTTGCCCTCCGGCGGCCCCTATGGCTACACCTTC. Amino acid sequence: CASSLPSGGPYGYTF. The full variable domain, in which reference TRBV5-1 and TRBJ1-2 provide the parts outside the CDR3, is KAGVTQTPRYLIKTRGQQVTLSCSPISGHRSVSWYQQTPGQGLQFLFEYFSETQRNKGNFPGRFSGRQFSNSRSEMNVSTLELGDSALYLCASSLPSGGPYGYTFGSGTRLTVV.

The rearrangement joins TRBV5-4 to TRBJ1-4; the D is unclear. Looked up from germline, CDR1 is SGHNT and CDR2 is YYREEE (reference sequence). The CDR3 sequence is 15 residues long. Trimming removed 4 bases at V and 0 bases at J, with 10 bases between. The CDR3 DNA reads as TGTGCCAGCAGCGCCTACAGTGCAACTAATGAAAAACTGTTTTTT. Its translation: CASSAYSATNEKLFF.

The V and J genes are TRBV12-3 or TRBV12-4 and TRBJ2-5, with TRBD2 as a possible D gene (6 bases). Trimming stripped 7 bases from V and 7 bases from J, with 19 bases between. The CDR3 has 14 amino acids. The CDR3: CASTRGGELVTQYF. Here the CDR3 DNA reads TGTGCCAGCACCCGTGGCGGGGAACTGGTGACCCAGTACTTC.

In DNA, the CDR3 is TGTGCCAGCAGTTACTCGATTGGGACAGGGGGCTCTAGGCCTGAAGCTTTCTTT. This translates into CASSYSIGTGGSRPEAFF. The V call is TRBV6-2 or TRBV6-3, the J call TRBJ1-1; 12 nucleotides match TRBD1. The junction had 11 bases not matched to a gene; V was cut back by 0 bases and J by 6 bases. Germline-derived CDR1 and CDR2 are MNHEY and SVGEGT. The CDR3 runs to 18 residues.

The sample holds a few counts of this clonotype. The chain couples TRBV4-1 to TRBJ2-7, with TRBD1 identical over 10 bases. CDR1 and CDR2 from the germline V gene are MGHRA and YSYEKL. The CDR3 is made up of 18 amino acids. Trimming cost V 0 bases and J 5 bases; bases outside gene matches: 13. CDR3 nucleotide sequence: TGCGCCAGCAGCCAAGATGATCTACCGGGACAGGGGTACAACGAGCAGTACTTC. As protein: CASSQDDLPGQGYNEQYF.

The chain carries TRBV12-3 or TRBV12-4 and TRBJ2-1; possible D gene TRBD2, 5 bases. CDR3 size: 14 residues. V lost 5 bases and J 3 bases, leaving 11 bases between the germline ends. Here the CDR3 reads CASSLRTLYNEQFF. The CDR3 DNA reads as TGTGCCAGCAGTCTCAGGACTCTCTACAATGAGCAGTTCTTC.